This TCR beta chain was found in a study of T cells after posttransplantation cyclophosphamide. This clone was found many times. Profiling relied on immunoSEQ multiplex PCR, and the TCRdb table lists in-frame clones only, not all of them. Recorded here are about 38,000 clones, with no singletons, and the ten leading clones hold over 2%. The germline V gene encodes CDR1 LGHNA and CDR2 YSLEER. There are 15 residues in the CDR3. V was cut by 0 bases and J by 1 base, with 9 bases left in between. Sequenced: PBMCs. This receptor was identified in a man aged 50 to 59 in good health, CMV-negative, and a related stem cell transplant donor. The gene calls are TRBV4-3 and TRBJ1-1; D gene ambiguous. The CDR3 DNA is TGCGCCAGCAGCCAAGAGAATACCAGGAACACTGAAGCTTTCTTT. It is translated as CASSQENTRNTEAFF.